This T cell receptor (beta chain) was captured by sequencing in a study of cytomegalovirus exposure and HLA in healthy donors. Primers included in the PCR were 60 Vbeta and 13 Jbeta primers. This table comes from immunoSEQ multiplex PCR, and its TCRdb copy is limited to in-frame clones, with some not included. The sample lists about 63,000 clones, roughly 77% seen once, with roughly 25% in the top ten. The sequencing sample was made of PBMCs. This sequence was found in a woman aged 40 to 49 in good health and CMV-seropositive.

The chain's CDR3 is CASKATSGRVTTDTQYF. For the CDR3, the DNA is TGTGCCAGCAAGGCGACTAGCGGGCGGGTCACCACAGATACGCAGTATTTT. The J gene is TRBJ2-3, the V gene TRBV2; TRBD2 agrees at 10 bases. The germline CDR1 and CDR2 sequences are SNHLY and FYNNEI. This CDR3 region has 17 residues. V lost 7 bases and J lost 2; bases outside the gene matches: 12.